Listed here is a single TCR beta chain. Only Caucasian adults living in Nashville, Tennessee served as donors. The study separated CD4+ cells into CD45RA+ naive and CD45RA-negative memory subsets. This record belongs to a study of shared clonotypes between healthy human individuals. Study-level background: A donor's plate count was three for CD4 naive and three for CD4 memory; CD8 naive had two and CD8 memory one.

The germline gives CDR1 SGHRS, CDR2 YFSETQ. V shed 1 base and J 5 bases; nucleotides not matched to a gene: 7. This CDR3 region has 16 residues. The assay was immunoSEQ multiplex PCR, and TCRdb's table has in-frame clones only and misses some. This sample yields roughly 2 million clones, of which roughly 94% are seen a single time; 0.13% belongs to the top ten. The material sequenced was naive CD4+ T cells sorted from blood. The subset here: CD45RA+ positively selected. The V call is TRBV5-1, the J call TRBJ2-1; 9 bases match TRBD1. The TCR sequence derives from a man aged 18-30 years in good health. The DNA for the CDR3 is TGCGCCAGCAGCTTGCACCGGGACAGGGTCCACAATGAGCAGTTCTTC. Protein sequence: CASSLHRDRVHNEQFF.